This T cell receptor beta chain was identified during a study of blood T cell repertoires in COVID-19. Study-wide context: Samples taken during acute and convalescent COVID-19 were collected in the United States, Italy and Spain. PBMCs, B-cell-depleted T cells, or T cells provided the cDNA or gDNA that made up the material.

Original processing methods: From reference gene primer amplification, estimates of nucleated cell counts were derived. Profiling relied on immunoSEQ multiplex PCR, and the TCRdb table lists in-frame clones only, not all of them. That table gives V, J and clone size, and the DNA gave D and trimming. Counted here are more than 250,000 clones, around four fifths occurring once; the ten biggest clones make up 1% to 1.5%. The germline V gene has CDR1 MNHNY and CDR2 SVGAGI (reference sequence). There are 15 residues in the CDR3. V dropped 4 bases and J dropped 6; count of bases not matched to a gene: 9. The chain employs TRBV6-6 and TRBJ1-2, with TRBD1 identical over 9 bases. The clonotype was recovered from a woman in her forties or fifties with acute or convalescent COVID-19. The sequencing sample was made of peripheral blood. CDR3 residues: CASSSRQGEVHGYTF. The CDR3 nucleotides read TGTGCCAGCAGTTCCCGACAGGGGGAGGTGCATGGCTACACCTTC.